These 21 T cell receptor beta chains were all obtained from the same sample, sequenced in a study of human T cells and chemical hapten exposure. Time point described: patch test 1, 2 weeks after DPC sensitization. Noted treatment: therapeutic diphenylcyclopropenone sensitization with weekly scalp DPC. Via MiXCR, TCRdb re-called the RACE reads, giving one row per CDR3 protein. This table holds some 400,000 distinct CDR3 sequences, roughly 5% found once. This specimen consisted of whole blood, obtained in connection with sensitization to the hapten diphenylcyclopropenone (DPC). The source of these receptors is a woman aged 45-65 years with alopecia areata. Some clones in this sample may be carry-over from other donors' samples.

V is TRBV2 and J is TRBJ2-3, with a weak D call TRBD1 (5 bases). The CDR3 totals 14 residues. Germline lookup yields CDR1 SNHLY and CDR2 FYNNEI. Trimming shortened V by 1 base and J by 5 bases, and 10 bases separated the two germline ends. CDR3 DNA sequence: TGTGCCAGCAGTGAAGGTGGGGCGCGAGATACGCAGTATTTT. This translates into CASSEGGARDTQYF.

This clonotype was observed a few times. The chain has TRBV6-5 and TRBJ1-3; the D gene is possibly TRBD1 (6 bases). The CDR3 is 16 amino acids. Trimming left V 5 bases short and J 8 bases short, with 22 bases between. CDR1 MNHEY and CDR2 SVGAGI come from the germline V gene. The CDR3 DNA reads as TGTGCCAGCAGTCCCGACAGGCCTGCTCTTGGGGACACCATATATTTT. Protein product: CASSPDRPALGDTIYF.

V gene TRBV24-1 combines with J gene TRBJ2-1; D not resolved. The ends were cut back, 6 bases at V and 0 bases at J, with 14 bases in the middle. The CDR3 runs 16 residues. Germline CDR1 is KGHDR and CDR2 is SFDVKD. The CDR3 region has the DNA TGTGCCACCAGTCCTTCGACGGCCAGCTCCTACAATGAGCAGTTCTTC. Encoded protein: CATSPSTASSYNEQFF.

The rearrangement links TRBV10-2 to TRBJ1-1; D not resolved. In germline, CDR1 is WSHSY, CDR2 SAAADI. Trimming took 10 bases from V and 1 from J, leaving 13 bases between them. The CDR3 covers 13 residues. The CDR3 region is CATTVKKNTEAFF. The CDR3 nucleotides read TGCGCCACCACGGTGAAGAAGAACACTGAAGCTTTCTTT.

This clonotype was picked up many times. As DNA, the CDR3 is TGCAGCGTTGATTGGGGCCTGGGAGCTTTCTTT. The encoded protein is CSVDWGLGAFF. J is TRBJ1-1 and V is TRBV29-1; D may be TRBD1 (5 bases). Trimming left V 3 bases short and J 10 bases short, with 12 bases between. This CDR3 spans 11 amino acids. Germline loops: CDR1 SQVTM, CDR2 ANQGSEA. Full variable domain (outside the CDR3, taken from reference TRBV29-1 and TRBJ1-1): SAVISQKPSRDICQRGTSLTIQCQVDSQVTMMFWYRQQPGQSLTLIATANQGSEATYESGFVIDKFPISRPNLTFSTLTVSNMSPEDSSIYLCSVDWGLGAFFGQGTRLTVV.

In its sample, this clonotype was seen many times. The V call is TRBV7-9, the J call TRBJ2-4; no clear D. V lost 2 bases and J 7 bases, leaving 12 bases between the germline ends. Germline CDR1 SEHNR, CDR2 FQNEAQ (reference sequence). The CDR3 has 14 amino acids. CDR3 sequence: CASSLSLRANIQYF. CDR3 nucleotide sequence: TGTGCCAGCAGCTTATCCTTAAGGGCTAACATTCAGTACTTC. The variable domain in full, with the rest retrieved from reference TRBV7-9 and TRBJ2-4, is DTGVSQNPRHKITKRGQNVTFRCDPISEHNRLYWYRQTLGQGPEFLTYFQNEAQLEKSRLLSDRFSAERPKGSFSTLEIQRTEQGDSAMYLCASSLSLRANIQYFGAGTRLSVL.

At least ten counts were recorded for this clonotype. The V call is TRBV7-8, the J call TRBJ2-5; perhaps TRBD2 as D (7 bases). The V gene lost 7 bases and the J gene lost 4 bases, with 19 bases spanning the gap. The CDR3 runs 15 residues. The germline V gene has CDR1 SGHVS and CDR2 FQNEAQ. CDR3 nucleotides: TGTGCCAGCATCGCTAAGCGGGAAGGGGGAGAGACCCAGTACTTC. This encodes CASIAKREGGETQYF.

This clonotype was picked up many times. The chain employs TRBV6-6 and TRBJ1-5; D perhaps matches TRBD1 (6 bases). CDR3 length: 13 amino acids. In germline, CDR1 is MNHNY, CDR2 SVGAGI (reference sequence). Trimming shortened V by 10 bases and J by 7 bases, and 17 bases separated the two germline ends. CDR3 in amino acids: CATGEGPGQPQHF. CDR3 coding DNA: TGTGCCACAGGGGAGGGACCCGGACAGCCCCAGCATTTT.

This clonotype came up many times. The chain carries TRBV5-6 and TRBJ1-5; 9 bases line up with TRBD1. With V trimmed by 1 base and J by 3 bases, 5 bases remained unmatched. CDR3 length: 16 amino acids. Germline CDR1 and CDR2: SGHDT and YYEEEE. DNA for the CDR3: TGTGCCAGCAGCTTGACCCGGGACAGGGTCAATCAGCCCCAGCATTTT. Its protein product is CASSLTRDRVNQPQHF. The variable domain in full, completed from reference TRBV5-6 and TRBJ1-5, reads DAGVTQSPTHLIKTRGQQVTLRCSPKSGHDTVSWYQQALGQGPQFIFQYYEEEERQRGNFPDRFSGHQFPNYSSELNVNALLLGDSALYLCASSLTRDRVNQPQHFGDGTRLSIL.

This chain joins TRBV12-3 or TRBV12-4 and TRBJ1-1; 8 bases fit TRBD1. The V gene end was trimmed by 2 bases and the J gene end by 3 bases; junction bases not matched to a gene: 8. The CDR3 sequence is 16 residues long. The CDR3 coding sequence is TGTGCCAGCAGTTTACAGGGGGCCCCCCTGGACACTGAAGCTTTCTTT. This encodes CASSLQGAPLDTEAFF.

This clonotype has just a few counts. The chain joins TRBV7-2 to TRBJ1-4; D possibly corresponds to TRBD1 (6 bases). The CDR3 runs to 15 residues. The ends were cut back, 1 base at V and 8 bases at J, with 14 bases in the middle. The germline gives CDR1 SGHTA, CDR2 FQGNSA. CDR3 in amino acids: CASSLDRALTEKLFF. The CDR3 nucleotides are TGTGCCAGCAGCTTAGACAGGGCCCTAACCGAAAAACTGTTTTTT.

In this sample, this clonotype turned up many times. The gene calls are TRBV7-2 and TRBJ2-5; 8 bases map to TRBD2. The CDR3 is made up of 14 amino acids. Germline CDR1 SGHTA, CDR2 FQGNSA. The trim removed 5 bases at V and 1 base at J, leaving 3 bases unmatched. The CDR3 is CASSPSGSQETQYF. DNA of the CDR3: TGTGCCAGCAGCCCGAGCGGGAGCCAAGAGACCCAGTACTTC. The full variable domain, its missing parts supplied by reference TRBV7-2 and TRBJ2-5, is GAGVSQSPSNKVTEKGKDVELRCDPISGHTALYWYRQSLGQGLEFLIYFQGNSAPDKSGLPSDRFSAERTGGSVSTLTIQRTQQEDSAVYLCASSPSGSQETQYFGPGTRLLVL.

This clonotype was counted ten times or more. The chain is built from TRBV12-3 or TRBV12-4 and TRBJ1-1; a weak D match, TRBD1 (6 bases). The CDR3 is made up of 15 amino acids. V was trimmed by 6 bases and J by 4 bases, leaving 18 bases between them. This CDR3 is CASSPASGQLTEAFF. The CDR3 nucleotides read TGTGCCAGCAGCCCAGCCTCCGGACAGCTCACTGAAGCTTTCTTT.

This clonotype showed up many times. The chain links TRBV11-2 to TRBJ2-1; D is perhaps TRBD1 or TRBD2 (5 bases each). Between the trimmed V and J ends, which lost 1 base and 0 bases, there was a span of 16 bases. CDR1 and CDR2 from the germline V gene are SGHAT and FQNNGV. CDR3 size: 18 residues. DNA of the CDR3: TGTGCCAGCAGCTTAGTAGGGCCCCAGAGGGGCTCCTACAATGAGCAGTTCTTC. Translating it yields CASSLVGPQRGSYNEQFF.

V gene TRBV25-1 combines with J gene TRBJ2-1, with 7 bases fitting TRBD1. The trim removed 4 bases at V and 6 bases at J, leaving 3 bases unmatched. The CDR3 consists of 13 residues. CDR1 MGHDK and CDR2 SYGVNS come from the germline V gene. The CDR3 DNA reads as TGTGCCAGCAGTGCCCGGGACAGCAATGAGCAGTTCTTC. Amino acids: CASSARDSNEQFF.

The table lists this clonotype with many counts. This chain connects TRBV27 to TRBJ2-1, with D unresolved. There are 14 residues in the CDR3. Trimming shortened V by 7 bases and J by 9 bases, and 19 bases separated the two germline ends. Germline V gene lookup returns CDR1 MNHEY and CDR2 SMNVEV (reference sequence). CDR3 bases: TGTGCCAGCACGGACCTCCTCTTCGCTGGTGAGCAGTTCTTC. Protein: CASTDLLFAGEQFF.

The chain carries TRBV7-2 and TRBJ1-6; TRBD1 is a possible D gene (5 bases). V lost 5 bases and J lost 2, with 7 bases in between. The CDR3 spans 14 residues. Looked up from germline, CDR1 is SGHTA and CDR2 is FQGNSA. The CDR3 nucleotides are TGTGCCAGCAGCGTGGACACCTATAATTCACCCCTCCACTTT. Translating gives CASSVDTYNSPLHF.

This clonotype appeared many times. The CDR3 DNA is TGCGCCAGCAGCTCGATGACAGGGGGCTCCTTTAAATCTGGGGCCAACGTCCTGACTTTC. Translated: CASSSMTGGSFKSGANVLTF. The chain uses TRBV5-1 and TRBJ2-6, with 10 bases aligning to TRBD1. Unmatched junction bases numbered 13, after V lost 3 bases and J lost 1 base. This CDR3 is 20 amino acids long. Germline V CDR1 and CDR2: SGHRS, YFSETQ.

This clonotype was observed many times. The chain couples TRBV20-1 to TRBJ2-5, with D unclear. V lost 3 bases to trimming and J lost 1 base, with 6 bases between them. The CDR3 is made up of 12 amino acids. The germline V gene encodes CDR1 DFQATT and CDR2 SNEGSKA (reference sequence). The CDR3 loop is CSARVTQETQYF. CDR3 coding DNA: TGCAGTGCTAGGGTAACCCAAGAGACCCAGTACTTC.

This clonotype was detected many times. J is TRBJ2-1 and V is TRBV10-3, with D perhaps given as TRBD1 or TRBD2 (5 bases each). The CDR3 covers 12 residues. Trimming left V 9 bases short and J 3 bases short, with 9 bases between. Germline CDR1 reads ENHRY; CDR2 reads SYGVKD. The CDR3 DNA reads TGTGCCATAGGGGACCGCTACAATGAGCAGTTCTTC. This sequence encodes CAIGDRYNEQFF.

The sample holds many counts of this clonotype. This chain connects TRBV24-1 to TRBJ2-3, with 10 positions matching TRBD2. The CDR3 covers 16 residues. V lost 4 bases, J lost 6 bases, and 9 bases stayed unmatched. Germline lookup yields CDR1 KGHDR and CDR2 SFDVKD. The CDR3 is CATSDSSGGLADTQYF. CDR3 nucleotides: TGTGCCACCAGTGACTCTAGCGGGGGCCTCGCGGATACGCAGTATTTT.